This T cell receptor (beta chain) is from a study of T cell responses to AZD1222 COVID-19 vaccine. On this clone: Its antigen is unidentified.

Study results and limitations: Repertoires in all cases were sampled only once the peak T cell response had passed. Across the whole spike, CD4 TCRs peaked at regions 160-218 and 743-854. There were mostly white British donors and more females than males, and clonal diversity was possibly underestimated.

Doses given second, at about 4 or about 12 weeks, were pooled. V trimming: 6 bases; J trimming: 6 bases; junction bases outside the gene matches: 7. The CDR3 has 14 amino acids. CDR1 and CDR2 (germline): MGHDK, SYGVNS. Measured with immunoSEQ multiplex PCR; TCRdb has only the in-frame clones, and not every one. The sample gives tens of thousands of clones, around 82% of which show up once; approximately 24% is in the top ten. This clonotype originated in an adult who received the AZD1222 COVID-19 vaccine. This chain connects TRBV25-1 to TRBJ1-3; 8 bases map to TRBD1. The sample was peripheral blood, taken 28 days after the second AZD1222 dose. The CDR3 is CASSYRDRINTIYF. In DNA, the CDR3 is TGTGCCAGCAGCTACCGGGACAGGATAAACACCATATATTTT.